A selection of T cell receptor beta chains follows, all from one sample in a study of shared clonotypes between healthy human individuals. The table came from immunoSEQ multiplex PCR; TCRdb's copy has only in-frame clones and leaves some out. The sample yields about 680,000 clones, around 92% seen once. The source material was naive CD8+ T cells sorted from blood. Every receptor here comes from a man aged 25-40 years in good health. The CDR3 runs from the conserved cysteine through the conserved F or W. The D gene is left open where the match is weak. Clone size is stated in some rows and not others, as once, few, many or a class when expanded.

clone_size: -
j_call: TRBJ2-2
v_call: TRBV4-1
d_call: -
cdr3_nt: TGCGCCAGCAGCCAAGATCCGGCAGAGAGCTCCACCGGGGAGCTGTTTTTT
cdr3_aa: CASSQDPAESSTGELFF

clone_size: -
j_call: TRBJ2-5
v_call: TRBV29-1
d_call: -
cdr3_nt: TGCAGCGTTGTTTTTGCTAGCAGTCGAAGAAAAGAGACCCAGTACTTC
cdr3_aa: CSVVFASSRRKETQYF

clone_size: -
j_call: TRBJ1-2
v_call: TRBV7-9
d_call: -
cdr3_nt: TGTGCCAGCAGCCCTTCGGCCCCTAACTATGGCTACACCTTC
cdr3_aa: CASSPSAPNYGYTF

clone_size: -
j_call: TRBJ2-7
v_call: TRBV5-1
d_call: -
cdr3_nt: TGCGCCAGCAGCTTGAAGGACGAGCAGTACTTC
cdr3_aa: CASSLKDEQYF

clone_size: -
j_call: TRBJ2-5
v_call: TRBV6-5
d_call: -
cdr3_nt: TGTGCCAGCAGTTACTCGCTGCTCGTAGAAGAGACCCAGTACTTC
cdr3_aa: CASSYSLLVEETQYF

clone_size: -
j_call: TRBJ2-7
v_call: TRBV15
d_call: -
cdr3_nt: TGTGCCACCAACCTCGGACGGGACTACGAGCAGTACTTC
cdr3_aa: CATNLGRDYEQYF

clone_size: -
j_call: TRBJ2-7
v_call: TRBV7-2
d_call: -
cdr3_nt: TGTGCCAGCAGCTTAGGGGACTCGACGAATTCCTACGAGCAGTACTTC
cdr3_aa: CASSLGDSTNSYEQYF

clone_size: -
j_call: TRBJ1-1
v_call: TRBV10-3
d_call: -
cdr3_nt: TGTGCCATCAGTCCCGATCCGAACACTGAAGCTTTCTTT
cdr3_aa: CAISPDPNTEAFF

clone_size: -
j_call: TRBJ2-7
v_call: TRBV10-1
d_call: -
cdr3_nt: TGCGCCAGCAGTGAGAAGCGGCCGGGTCCACAGTACGAGCAGTACTTC
cdr3_aa: CASSEKRPGPQYEQYF

clone_size: -
j_call: TRBJ2-3
v_call: TRBV6-1
d_call: -
cdr3_nt: TGTGCCAGCCCCTTGGGGCAGGGTGATATGGATACGCAGTATTTT
cdr3_aa: CASPLGQGDMDTQYF

clone_size: -
j_call: TRBJ2-7
v_call: TRBV21-1
d_call: -
cdr3_nt: TGTGCCAGCAGCAGGGACAGGGGAAAAGCCTACGAGCAGTACTTC
cdr3_aa: CASSRDRGKAYEQYF

clone_size: -
j_call: TRBJ1-1
v_call: TRBV7-9
d_call: -
cdr3_nt: TGTGCCAGCAGCTTGGGGGCACTGAACACTGAAGCTTTCTTT
cdr3_aa: CASSLGALNTEAFF

clone_size: -
j_call: TRBJ2-5
v_call: TRBV7-9
d_call: -
cdr3_nt: TGTGCCAGCAGCCCACCGGGGGAGACCCAGTACTTC
cdr3_aa: CASSPPGETQYF

clone_size: -
j_call: TRBJ2-7
v_call: TRBV7-2
d_call: -
cdr3_nt: TGTGCCAGCAGCCAGAGGGACTCCAGCTCCTACGAGCAGTACTTC
cdr3_aa: CASSQRDSSSYEQYF

clone_size: -
j_call: TRBJ2-2
v_call: TRBV6-5
d_call: -
cdr3_nt: TGTGCCAGCAGTTACTCAGACGGAACCGGGGAGCTGTTTTTT
cdr3_aa: CASSYSDGTGELFF

clone_size: -
j_call: TRBJ2-1
v_call: TRBV7-7
d_call: TRBD2
cdr3_nt: TGTGCCAGCAGCATCGGGACTAGCGGATACAATGAGCAGTTCTTC
cdr3_aa: CASSIGTSGYNEQFF

clone_size: -
j_call: TRBJ2-7
v_call: TRBV7-6
d_call: -
cdr3_nt: TGTGCCAGCAGCCCCGGGACCTCCTACGAGCAGTACTTC
cdr3_aa: CASSPGTSYEQYF

clone_size: many
j_call: TRBJ2-1
v_call: TRBV6-4
d_call: -
cdr3_nt: TGTGCCAGCAGTGACTCTAGCGGAGACTACAATGAGCAGTTCTTC
cdr3_aa: CASSDSSGDYNEQFF

clone_size: -
j_call: TRBJ2-3
v_call: TRBV28
d_call: -
cdr3_nt: TGTGCCAGCAGTTTACACAGTAGCACAGATACGCAGTATTTT
cdr3_aa: CASSLHSSTDTQYF

clone_size: -
j_call: TRBJ1-5
v_call: TRBV10-2
d_call: -
cdr3_nt: TGCGCCAGCAGAAAAGATACAGGGTCGGATCAGCCCCAGCATTTT
cdr3_aa: CASRKDTGSDQPQHF

clone_size: -
j_call: TRBJ2-3
v_call: TRBV7-6
d_call: -
cdr3_nt: TGTGCCAGCAGCAGGTATGATGGAGATACGCAGTATTTT
cdr3_aa: CASSRYDGDTQYF

clone_size: -
j_call: TRBJ1-1
v_call: TRBV6-1
d_call: TRBD1
cdr3_nt: TGTGCCAGCAGTGAAAGGACAGGTGTGATGGGTTGGACTGAAGCTTTCTTT
cdr3_aa: CASSERTGVMGWTEAFF

clone_size: -
j_call: TRBJ2-1
v_call: TRBV14
d_call: TRBD2
cdr3_nt: TGTGCCAGCAGCGAAGAACGAGCGGGAGGGAACAATGAGCAGTTCTTC
cdr3_aa: CASSEERAGGNNEQFF

clone_size: -
j_call: TRBJ1-2
v_call: TRBV6-5
d_call: TRBD1
cdr3_nt: TGTGCCAGCAGTTACTGGACAAACAGGGGGCTAGATGGCTACACCTTC
cdr3_aa: CASSYWTNRGLDGYTF

clone_size: -
j_call: TRBJ2-1
v_call: TRBV5-5
d_call: -
cdr3_nt: TGTGCCAGCAGCTTGCGGGCTGGACCCACGCGCTTCGATGAGCAGTTCTTC
cdr3_aa: CASSLRAGPTRFDEQFF

clone_size: -
j_call: TRBJ2-5
v_call: TRBV9
d_call: -
cdr3_nt: TGTGCCAGCAGCGTCGGCGGGCAAGAGACCCAGTACTTC
cdr3_aa: CASSVGGQETQYF

clone_size: -
j_call: TRBJ1-1
v_call: TRBV5-6
d_call: -
cdr3_nt: TGTGCCAGCAGCTTGGGGGGTCGCCAGGTCATCGCTGAAGCTTTCTTT
cdr3_aa: CASSLGGRQVIAEAFF

clone_size: -
j_call: TRBJ2-1
v_call: TRBV7-9
d_call: TRBD1
cdr3_nt: TGTGCCAGCAGCTCAAGTGTCCGGGACAGGGGTATGAATGAGCAGTTCTTC
cdr3_aa: CASSSSVRDRGMNEQFF

clone_size: -
j_call: TRBJ2-7
v_call: TRBV14
d_call: TRBD1
cdr3_nt: TGTGCCAGCAGCCACTACAGGGGACCCTCCTCCTACGAGCAGTACTTC
cdr3_aa: CASSHYRGPSSYEQYF

clone_size: -
j_call: TRBJ2-2
v_call: TRBV7-7
d_call: TRBD1
cdr3_nt: TGTGCTAGCAGCGAGACAGGGTCCAAGGCGAACACCGGGGAGCTGTTTTTT
cdr3_aa: CASSETGSKANTGELFF

clone_size: -
j_call: TRBJ2-3
v_call: TRBV6-6
d_call: TRBD2
cdr3_nt: TGTGCCAGCAGTTACTCTTGGGAGGGTCTTCCAGATACGCAGTATTTT
cdr3_aa: CASSYSWEGLPDTQYF

clone_size: -
j_call: TRBJ2-4
v_call: TRBV11-2
d_call: -
cdr3_nt: TGTGCCAGCAGCAGGGACTCCCTGCTAGCCAAAAACATTCAGTACTTC
cdr3_aa: CASSRDSLLAKNIQYF

clone_size: -
j_call: TRBJ2-3
v_call: TRBV6-1
d_call: TRBD1
cdr3_nt: TGTGCCAGCAGTGACGGACAGGGCGACACAGATACGCAGTATTTT
cdr3_aa: CASSDGQGDTDTQYF

clone_size: -
j_call: TRBJ2-1
v_call: TRBV7-6
d_call: -
cdr3_nt: TGTGCCAGCGGGCCTAGCTCCTACAATGAGCAGTTCTTC
cdr3_aa: CASGPSSYNEQFF

clone_size: -
j_call: TRBJ2-5
v_call: TRBV9
d_call: -
cdr3_nt: TGTGCCAGCAACGAGGGGGACAAAGTTTTGGAGACCCAGTACTTC
cdr3_aa: CASNEGDKVLETQYF

clone_size: -
j_call: TRBJ2-1
v_call: TRBV11-2
d_call: TRBD2
cdr3_nt: TGTGCCAGCAGCTTTCTAAGGGCGGGAGGATCCTACAATGAGCAGTTCTTC
cdr3_aa: CASSFLRAGGSYNEQFF

clone_size: few
j_call: TRBJ1-2
v_call: TRBV27
d_call: TRBD1
cdr3_nt: TGTGCCAGCAGTCGGGACAGGTACTATGGCTACACCTTC
cdr3_aa: CASSRDRYYGYTF

clone_size: -
j_call: TRBJ2-3
v_call: TRBV27
d_call: -
cdr3_nt: TGTGCCAGCGCATCCTTGGGAAATACGCAGTATTTT
cdr3_aa: CASASLGNTQYF

clone_size: few
j_call: TRBJ2-7
v_call: TRBV29-1
d_call: -
cdr3_nt: TGCAGCGTTGAAGATGGTGGCGGTCGGACCCCCTCCTACGAGCAGTACTTC
cdr3_aa: CSVEDGGGRTPSYEQYF

clone_size: -
j_call: TRBJ2-2
v_call: TRBV29-1
d_call: -
cdr3_nt: TGCAGCGTTGAAGAGGATAGTCTTGGCACCGGGGAGCTGTTTTTT
cdr3_aa: CSVEEDSLGTGELFF

clone_size: -
j_call: TRBJ1-5
v_call: TRBV27
d_call: -
cdr3_nt: TGTGCCAGCAGTTTCGGGCCGGCTCCTAATAGCAATCAGCCCCAGCATTTT
cdr3_aa: CASSFGPAPNSNQPQHF

clone_size: -
j_call: TRBJ2-1
v_call: TRBV7-9
d_call: TRBD2
cdr3_nt: TGTGCCAGCAGCGCCCCGGGGCGGGAGCCCGGTGAGCAGTTCTTC
cdr3_aa: CASSAPGREPGEQFF

clone_size: -
j_call: TRBJ2-1
v_call: TRBV28
d_call: TRBD2
cdr3_nt: TGTGCCAGCAGTTTAATCCTCGGACTAGCGGCTAACAATGAGCAGTTCTTC
cdr3_aa: CASSLILGLAANNEQFF

clone_size: -
j_call: TRBJ1-4
v_call: TRBV5-5
d_call: -
cdr3_nt: TGTGCCAGCAGCTTGGAGGGGGGATTGGATGAAAAACTGTTTTTT
cdr3_aa: CASSLEGGLDEKLFF

clone_size: -
j_call: TRBJ1-1
v_call: TRBV7-9
d_call: -
cdr3_nt: TGTGCCAGCAGCTTAGTACAGGGTGTGCCTGAAGCTTTCTTT
cdr3_aa: CASSLVQGVPEAFF

clone_size: -
j_call: TRBJ2-7
v_call: TRBV29-1
d_call: -
cdr3_nt: TGCAGCGTTGAGGAGGGTGGTGACTACTCCTACGAGCAGTACTTC
cdr3_aa: CSVEEGGDYSYEQYF

clone_size: -
j_call: TRBJ2-2
v_call: TRBV6-6
d_call: TRBD2
cdr3_nt: TGTGCCAGCACAATTTTTGCGGGAGAGAACACCGGGGAGCTGTTTTTT
cdr3_aa: CASTIFAGENTGELFF

clone_size: -
j_call: TRBJ2-1
v_call: TRBV7-9
d_call: -
cdr3_nt: TGTGCCAGCAGCTTCCATGCGCCTGAGCAGTTCTTC
cdr3_aa: CASSFHAPEQFF

clone_size: -
j_call: TRBJ2-7
v_call: TRBV27
d_call: TRBD1
cdr3_nt: TGTGCCAGCAGCTACGGGACAGGAGTCTACGAGCAGTACTTC
cdr3_aa: CASSYGTGVYEQYF

clone_size: -
j_call: TRBJ2-2
v_call: TRBV7-6
d_call: -
cdr3_nt: TGTGCCAGCAGCTTCTCCGTAGGGTTCGCCGGGGAGCTGTTTTTT
cdr3_aa: CASSFSVGFAGELFF

clone_size: -
j_call: TRBJ2-1
v_call: TRBV30
d_call: TRBD1
cdr3_nt: TGTGCCTGGAGTGTCTTCCAGGGGGCCCATGAGCAGTTCTTC
cdr3_aa: CAWSVFQGAHEQFF

clone_size: -
j_call: TRBJ2-7
v_call: TRBV28
d_call: -
cdr3_nt: TGTGCCAGCAGTTTGACCCCCTACGAGCAGTACTTC
cdr3_aa: CASSLTPYEQYF

clone_size: -
j_call: TRBJ2-1
v_call: TRBV27
d_call: -
cdr3_nt: TGTGCCAGCAGTTACCTAGAGGGGGATGAGCAGTTCTTC
cdr3_aa: CASSYLEGDEQFF

clone_size: once
j_call: TRBJ2-3
v_call: TRBV7-9
d_call: -
cdr3_nt: TGTGCCAGCAGGGGGGAAGCCTCGGGACTCTTATATAGCACAGATACGCAGTATTTT
cdr3_aa: CASRGEASGLLYSTDTQYF

clone_size: -
j_call: TRBJ2-5
v_call: TRBV29-1
d_call: -
cdr3_nt: TGCAGCGTTGAAGGGACAGAGTACCAAGAGACCCAGTACTTC
cdr3_aa: CSVEGTEYQETQYF

clone_size: -
j_call: TRBJ1-2
v_call: TRBV7-8
d_call: -
cdr3_nt: TGTGCCAGCAGCTCGTTAACAGGGACTGCTAACTATGGCTACACCTTC
cdr3_aa: CASSSLTGTANYGYTF

clone_size: -
j_call: TRBJ2-1
v_call: TRBV7-9
d_call: TRBD2
cdr3_nt: TGTGCCAGCAGCTGGGAGGGAGTAGCGGGAGGAATCAATGAGCAGTTCTTC
cdr3_aa: CASSWEGVAGGINEQFF